A single sample is the source of the 2 T cell receptor beta chains below, sequenced in a study of cytomegalovirus exposure and HLA in healthy donors. The PCR was carried out with 60 Vbeta primers and 13 Jbeta primers. Here immunoSEQ multiplex PCR was the method, and the copy in TCRdb shows in-frame clones only, minus some. This table holds 250,000 to 350,000 clones, 85% to 90% found once. Sequenced: PBMCs. All receptors come from a woman in her late teens or twenties in good health and CMV-seronegative.

The gene calls are TRBV14 and TRBJ1-2; TRBD1 agrees at 7 bases. The V gene end was trimmed by 0 bases and the J gene end by 3 bases; junction bases not matched to a gene: 7. This CDR3 is built from 16 residues. The germline gives CDR1 SGHDN, CDR2 FVKESK. CDR3 amino acids: CASSQDKQGVDYGYTF. In DNA, the CDR3 is TGTGCCAGCAGCCAAGATAAGCAGGGGGTGGACTATGGCTACACCTTC.

The J gene is TRBJ2-2, the V gene TRBV4-2; 8 positions agree with TRBD2. CDR3 length equals 15 residues. Losses at the gene ends were 1 base for V and 6 bases for J; bases not matched to a gene: 4. Germline V gene sequence: CDR1 LGHNA, CDR2 YNFKEQ. CDR3 sequence (DNA): TGTGCCAGCAGCCAAGGTGGTAGCGGGGCCGGGGAGCTGTTTTTT. Residues: CASSQGGSGAGELFF.